The 10 T cell receptor beta chains presented below share a single source sample, sequenced in a study of blood T cell repertoires in COVID-19. The table came from immunoSEQ multiplex PCR; TCRdb's copy has only in-frame clones and leaves some out. In the table there are some 48,000 clones, 86% of which are singletons. The sample taken for sequencing was peripheral blood. All receptors come from an elderly woman with COVID-19, enrolled during active disease.

This clone was detected a few times. The CDR3 spells CASSLRDSNQPQHF. CDR3 DNA sequence: TGTGCCAGTAGTCTCAGGGATAGCAATCAGCCCCAGCATTTT. The V gene is TRBV19, the J gene TRBJ1-5; weak D call: TRBD1 (5 bases). From germline, CDR1 is LNHDA and CDR2 SQIVND (reference sequence). The length of the CDR3 is 14 residues. The V gene lost 5 bases and the J gene lost 0 bases, with 8 bases spanning the gap.

This chain uses TRBV3-1 (or the pseudogene TRBV3-2) with TRBJ2-3; 12 bases are shared with TRBD2. The J segment lost 1 base and the V segment lost 4 bases, leaving 0 bases of the junction unmatched. Germline V lookup: CDR1 LGHDT, CDR2 YNNKEL (reference sequence). The CDR3 length is 15 residues. The DNA of the CDR3 is TGTGCCAGCAGCCGACTAGCGGGGGGCACAGATACGCAGTATTTT. Its protein is CASSRLAGGTDTQYF.

The gene calls are TRBV19 and TRBJ1-2, with TRBD1 identical over 8 bases. The trim removed 7 bases at V and 5 bases at J, leaving 12 bases unmatched. CDR1 is LNHDA, CDR2 SQIVND, per germline (reference sequence). This CDR3 is 15 amino acids long. In DNA form, the CDR3 reads TGTGCCAGTACTTGGGACAGGAGACATACGTATGGCTACACCTTC. Protein sequence: CASTWDRRHTYGYTF.

The chain couples TRBV5-5 to TRBJ2-7; 7 nucleotides align to TRBD1. This CDR3 is 16 amino acids long. CDR1 and CDR2 from the germline V gene are SGHKS and YYEKEE (reference sequence). Trimming at V came to 0 bases and at J to 0 bases, leaving 6 bases not matched to a gene. The CDR3 DNA reads TGTGCCAGCAGCTTGGCGCGGACAGGAATCTCCTACGAGCAGTACTTC. Translating it yields CASSLARTGISYEQYF.

CDR3 in DNA: TGCGCCAGCAGACCCAGGACTAGCGGCCAAGAGACCCAGTACTTC. This encodes CASRPRTSGQETQYF. V gene TRBV5-1 combines with J gene TRBJ2-5, with 10 bases that match TRBD2. This CDR3 comprises 15 residues. With V trimmed by 5 bases and J by 1 base, 5 bases remained unmatched. Germline-derived CDR1 and CDR2 are SGHRS and YFSETQ. Looking up the rest from reference TRBV5-1 and TRBJ2-5 gives the full variable domain: KAGVTQTPRYLIKTRGQQVTLSCSPISGHRSVSWYQQTPGQGLQFLFEYFSETQRNKGNFPGRFSGRQFSNSRSEMNVSTLELGDSALYLCASRPRTSGQETQYFGPGTRLLVL.

This chain uses TRBV5-4 with TRBJ2-7, with 13 bases lining up with TRBD2. Germline V CDR1 and CDR2: SGHNT, YYREEE (reference sequence). This CDR3 spans 17 amino acids. J gave up 4 bases and V 4 bases, and 11 bases lay outside the gene matches. The CDR3 nucleotides are TGTGCCAGCAGCCTGTCTGGGACTAGCGGGATGGGTTACGAGCAGTACTTC. This translates into CASSLSGTSGMGYEQYF.

This sequence joins TRBV7-8 and TRBJ2-1; possibly TRBD1 for D (5 bases). The CDR3 has 14 amino acids. Germline V gene lookup returns CDR1 SGHVS and CDR2 FQNEAQ. The V end was cut by 6 bases, the J end by 2 bases, with 11 bases between. CDR3 protein: CASRADSAYNEQFF. For the CDR3, the DNA is TGTGCCAGCAGGGCAGACAGTGCCTACAATGAGCAGTTCTTC.

V is TRBV3-1 (or the pseudogene TRBV3-2) and J is TRBJ2-3; maybe TRBD1 (5 bases). The ends were cut back, 1 base at V and 2 bases at J, with 16 bases in the middle. The germline V gene has CDR1 LGHDT and CDR2 YNNKEL (reference sequence). The CDR3 spans 17 residues. The CDR3 here is CASSQVGALRATDTQYF. In nucleotides, the CDR3 is TGTGCCAGCAGCCAAGTAGGGGCTCTCCGGGCCACAGATACGCAGTATTTT.

The CDR3 sequence is CSVDANGGYGYTF. CDR3 coding DNA: TGCAGCGTTGACGCAAACGGGGGTTATGGCTACACCTTC. This chain connects TRBV29-1 to TRBJ1-2; TRBD1 might be the D (5 bases). Germline lookup yields CDR1 SQVTM and CDR2 ANQGSEA. V was clipped by 3 bases and J by 5 bases, with 13 bases between them. The CDR3 contains 13 residues.

This sequence joins TRBV24-1 and TRBJ2-7; maybe TRBD1 (6 bases). V lost 3 bases, J lost 9 bases, and 20 bases lay in between. There are 15 residues in the CDR3. Germline V lookup: CDR1 KGHDR, CDR2 SFDVKD. CDR3 in DNA: TGTGCCACCAGTGATCCGGGACAAAGTCCCGCCGGGCAGTACTTC. Amino acid sequence: CATSDPGQSPAGQYF.